This TCR beta chain was retrieved from a study of shared clonotypes between healthy human individuals. CD4+ cells yielded CD45RA+ naive and CD45RA-negative memory subsets. The CDR3 extends over 19 amino acids. Germline assignment: CDR1 SGHTA and CDR2 FQGTGA. Trimming cost V 6 bases and J 0 bases; bases outside gene matches: 11. Only in-frame clones appear in the TCRdb table, and some are missing; sequencing was by immunoSEQ multiplex PCR. There are some 580,000 clones in the sample; 95% to 98% occur only once, and about 0.06% lies in the top ten. The specimen was naive CD4+ T cells sorted from blood. The sample's subset: CD45RA+ positively selected. The chain uses TRBV7-3 and TRBJ2-6, with TRBD1 identical over 10 bases. The sequence was obtained from a woman aged 25 to 39 in good health. CDR3 nucleotides: TGTGCCAGCAGGCCCGGGACAGGGGTACTCAACTCTGGGGCCAACGTCCTGACTTTC. It specifies CASRPGTGVLNSGANVLTF.